One and the same sample provided the 20 T cell receptor delta chains below, sequenced in a study of Vδ1+ human thymocytes. The study's findings and limits: Thymic TRG and TRD repertoires appeared highly polyclonal.

RNA was extracted from the cells and then reverse transcribed. Multiplex PCR used pooled V-gene forward primers and a constant-region reverse primer to amplify CDR3s. TCRdb called clones from the multiplex PCR reads again using CATT. The sample records some 54,000 delta-chain clones, less than 20% being singletons. These TCRs are of unknown antigen specificity. Material for sequencing was Vdelta1+ gamma-delta thymocytes from the thymus. Subset: FACS-sorted CD3+ TCRalphabeta- TCRVdelta1+ TCRVdelta2- thymocytes. These receptors all come from a boy younger than two who had congenital heart surgery.

This clone has more than one count but fewer than ten. This chain links TRDV1 with TRDJ1; 13 bases are a match to TRDD3. The germline gives CDR1 TSWWSYY, CDR2 QGS. The CDR3 loop spans 25 amino acids. V was pared by 3 bases and J by 0 bases, with 28 bases of the junction left unmatched. CDR3 DNA: TGTGCTCTTGGGGATCAGAGCCTTCCTACAAGGACTGGGGGATACGCGCTGGAGTACACCGATAAACTCATCTTT. Encoded protein: CALGDQSLPTRTGGYALEYTDKLIF.

V gene TRDV2 combines with J gene TRDJ1; 11 positions match TRDD3. Germline assignment: CDR1 GEAIGNYY and CDR2 EKD. CDR3 size: 16 residues. Losses at the gene ends were 4 bases for V and 3 bases for J; bases not matched to a gene: 9. The CDR3 protein is CACDKAWGIPPDKLIF. In DNA, the CDR3 is TGTGCCTGTGATAAGGCCTGGGGGATACCCCCCGATAAACTCATCTTT.

This clone has a handful of counts. The chain has TRDV1 and TRDJ1; 8 nucleotides align to TRDD3. The trim removed 4 bases at V and 0 bases at J, leaving 34 bases unmatched. This CDR3 is 25 amino acids long. Germline CDR1 is TSWWSYY and CDR2 is QGS. CDR3 sequence: CALGAPLTTTLVGDTLLTYTDKLIF. CDR3 coding DNA: TGTGCTCTTGGGGCTCCTCTCACCACCACCCTCGTAGGGGATACCCTCCTTACCTACACCGATAAACTCATCTTT.

V and J are TRDV2 and TRDJ1; 10 bases match TRDD3. The CDR3 sequence is 18 residues long. CDR1 GEAIGNYY and CDR2 EKD come from the germline V gene. The J segment lost 0 bases and the V segment lost 6 bases, leaving 15 bases of the junction unmatched. The CDR3 bases are TGTGCCTGTCAATTACTGGGGGATGCGTCCGTGTACACCGATAAACTCATCTTT. Translation gives CACQLLGDASVYTDKLIF.

J is TRDJ1 and V is TRDV1; D may be TRDD2 (5 bases). CDR3 size: 17 residues. Germline CDR1 TSWWSYY, CDR2 QGS. V gave up 5 bases and J gave up 1 base, with 20 bases separating them. CDR3 sequence (DNA): TGTGCTCTTGGGCCGCGGCCTTCTTCATTTGCCACCGATAAACTCATCTTT. This codes for CALGPRPSSFATDKLIF.

This clone has more than one count but fewer than ten. This chain joins TRDV1 and TRDJ1; D tentatively fits TRDD2 or TRDD3 (5 bases each). The CDR3 is 15 amino acids. Trimming removed 4 bases from V and 11 bases from J, with 23 bases in between. Germline CDR1 and CDR2: TSWWSYY and QGS. The CDR3 region has the DNA TGTGCTCTTGGGGCCTACGTAAATGCTCTAGGGATTCTCATCTTT. It specifies CALGAYVNALGILIF.

This clone showed up just a few times. The J gene is TRDJ1, the V gene TRDV1, with 9 bases matching TRDD3. Germline trimming cut 2 bases from V and 1 base from J; bases unmatched to any gene: 17. The CDR3 contains 20 residues. Germline CDR1 reads TSWWSYY; CDR2 reads QGS. The CDR3 spells CALGEAMAVLGDHFTDKLIF. As DNA, the CDR3 is TGTGCTCTTGGGGAAGCTATGGCTGTACTGGGGGACCACTTCACCGATAAACTCATCTTT.

In its sample, this clone was seen a few times. The chain joins TRDV3 to TRDJ1; D assignment may be TRDD2 or TRDD3 (5 bases each). This CDR3 has 18 residues. In germline, CDR1 is TVYSNPD, CDR2 GDNSRS (reference sequence). Trimming took off 5 bases at V and 1 base at J, with 29 bases between the two ends. The CDR3 region is CARPILRGLMPTTDKLIF. The CDR3 coding sequence is TGTGCCCGGCCCATACTACGGGGACTAATGCCTACCACCGATAAACTCATCTTT. The full variable domain, rest sourced from reference TRDV3 and TRDJ1, is CDKVTQSSPDQTVASGSEVVLLCTYDTVYSNPDLFWYRIRPDYSFQFVFYGDNSRSEGADFTQGRFSVKHILTQKAFHLVISPVRTEDSATYYCARPILRGLMPTTDKLIFGKGTRVTVEP.

This clone has just a few counts. V usage is TRDV1 and J usage is TRDJ1; TRDD3 matches at 7 bases. This CDR3 is 21 amino acids long. CDR1 and CDR2 from the germline V gene are TSWWSYY and QGS. V was clipped by 2 bases and J by 2 bases; unmatched bases: 23. CDR3 nucleotide sequence: TGTGCTCTTGGGGAAATCCCTGCCCATTGGGTACTGGGGTCCAAAACCGATAAACTCATCTTT. It yields the protein CALGEIPAHWVLGSKTDKLIF.

V gene TRDV1 combines with J gene TRDJ1; tentatively, D is TRDD2 (8 bases). The CDR3 consists of 22 residues. V gave up 2 bases and J gave up 2 bases, with 33 bases separating them. CDR1 is TSWWSYY and CDR2 is QGS in the germline V gene. CDR3: CALGEGEASYQSLRWGTDKLIF. The DNA of the CDR3 is TGTGCTCTTGGGGAAGGTGAGGCTTCCTACCAGTCCCTTCGCTGGGGGACCGATAAACTCATCTTT.

The chain recombines TRDV1 with TRDJ1; 9 bases line up with TRDD3. The CDR3 loop spans 18 amino acids. V shed 0 bases, J shed 4 bases, and the junction held 12 bases outside the gene matches. The germline CDR1 and CDR2 sequences are TSWWSYY and QGS. The CDR3 DNA sequence: TGTGCTCTTGGGGAACTTTGGCGGGGGATACCCGTAGGCGATAAACTCATCTTT. Translating gives CALGELWRGIPVGDKLIF.

This clone has only a few counts. This rearrangement joins TRDV1 to TRDJ1; 10 bases agree with TRDD3. Trimming took 3 bases from V and 9 from J; bases not matched to a gene: 16. This CDR3 comprises 17 residues. CDR1 and CDR2 from the germline V gene are TSWWSYY and QGS. This CDR3 is CALGETTFVGDTRELIF. Here the CDR3 DNA reads TGTGCTCTTGGGGAGACTACGTTTGTGGGGGATACTCGAGAACTCATCTTT.

The genes are TRDV1 and TRDJ1; TRDD3 matches at 10 bases. The CDR3 totals 20 residues. The germline V gene has CDR1 TSWWSYY and CDR2 QGS. V lost 0 bases, J lost 5 bases, and 18 bases stayed unmatched. CDR3 sequence: CALGELPVFGGGYNRDKLIF. The DNA for the CDR3 is TGTGCTCTTGGGGAACTACCCGTCTTTGGTGGGGGATACAACAGGGATAAACTCATCTTT.

The rearrangement links TRDV1 to TRDJ1; maybe TRDD2 (9 bases). In germline, CDR1 is TSWWSYY, CDR2 QGS. Trimming cost V 0 bases and J 0 bases, with 38 bases left between them. This CDR3 is built from 25 residues. CDR3 sequence reads: CALGELERPSYVPALTGGYTDKLIF. In DNA, the CDR3 is TGTGCTCTTGGGGAACTAGAACGGCCTTCCTACGTTCCGGCCTTAACTGGGGGTTACACCGATAAACTCATCTTT.

This clone was detected a few times. V is TRDV1 and J is TRDJ1; maybe TRDD3 (6 bases). From germline, CDR1 is TSWWSYY and CDR2 QGS. The CDR3 runs to 22 residues. Trimming took off 0 bases at V and 0 bases at J, with 29 bases between the two ends. The CDR3 is CALGELLSDSGYLVGYTDKLIF. CDR3 sequence (DNA): TGTGCTCTTGGGGAACTACTGTCCGATTCGGGATATCTGGTAGGGTACACCGATAAACTCATCTTT.

This chain connects TRDV1 to TRDJ1, with TRDD3 matching over 13 bases. Per germline, CDR1 TSWWSYY and CDR2 QGS. V lost 2 bases to trimming and J lost 8 bases; unmatched junction nucleotides: 20. This CDR3 is 20 amino acids long. In nucleotides, the CDR3 is TGTGCTCTTGGGGAAGCCTTCCTCCTAACTCGTACTGGGGGATACGGAAAACTCATCTTT. Translated, it gives CALGEAFLLTRTGGYGKLIF.

A few counts support this clone. J is TRDJ1 and V is TRDV1; 9 bases align to TRDD3. The length of the CDR3 is 19 residues. Germline V lookup: CDR1 TSWWSYY, CDR2 QGS. V was pared by 1 base and J by 3 bases, with 15 bases of the junction left unmatched. In DNA form, the CDR3 reads TGTGCTCTTGGGGAACCCCCCCGGAACTGGGGGACGGAATCCGATAAACTCATCTTT. Its translation: CALGEPPRNWGTESDKLIF.

The chain links TRDV1 to TRDJ1; 13 bases agree with TRDD3. After removal of 3 bases from V and 1 base from J, the junction contained 20 bases not matched to a gene. The CDR3 runs to 22 residues. The germline gives CDR1 TSWWSYY, CDR2 QGS. CDR3 in amino acids: CALGEPGLPNVLGDTGTDKLIF. DNA of the CDR3: TGTGCTCTTGGGGAGCCCGGCCTTCCTAACGTACTGGGGGATACGGGCACCGATAAACTCATCTTT.

V usage is TRDV1 and J usage is TRDJ1; TRDD3 is a possible D gene (7 bases). V lost 4 bases to trimming and J lost 0 bases, with 21 bases between them. The CDR3 has 18 amino acids. CDR1 is TSWWSYY, CDR2 QGS, per germline. The CDR3 is CALGVPSHQTGDTDKLIF. In nucleotides, the CDR3 is TGTGCTCTTGGGGTCCCTTCCCACCAGACTGGGGACACCGATAAACTCATCTTT.

The J gene is TRDJ1, the V gene TRDV3; D may be TRDD3 (6 bases). V lost 5 bases, J lost 0 bases, and 31 bases lay in between. Germline assignment: CDR1 TVYSNPD and CDR2 GDNSRS (reference sequence). This CDR3 has 19 residues. DNA for the CDR3: TGTGCCGTACTACCAGAAGCATCTGTGGGGGGTTTGTACACCGATAAACTCATCTTT. Its protein product is CAVLPEASVGGLYTDKLIF. Supplemented by reference TRDV3 and TRDJ1, the full variable domain reads CDKVTQSSPDQTVASGSEVVLLCTYDTVYSNPDLFWYRIRPDYSFQFVFYGDNSRSEGADFTQGRFSVKHILTQKAFHLVISPVRTEDSATYYCAVLPEASVGGLYTDKLIFGKGTRVTVEP.